The rows below give T cell receptor beta chains drawn from one sample of a study of technical replicates of blood from several donors. TCRdb keeps only in-frame clones here, not all; method: immunoSEQ multiplex PCR. Here the sample spans more than 70,000 clones, roughly 96% being singletons. Sequenced: T cells isolated from PBMCs. The receptors shown here come from a human donor in good health. Each CDR3 is given with its conserved first and last residue.

j_call v_call cdr3_aa
TRBJ2-7 TRBV5-5 CASSLYSVAGTGVEQQYF
TRBJ2-7 TRBV9 CASSADFPYEQYF
TRBJ1-1 TRBV6-1 CASGGDREKTEAFF
TRBJ2-2 TRBV15 CATKPGQGLTGELFF
TRBJ1-1 TRBV4-1 CASSYTGVNTEAFF
TRBJ2-7 TRBV2 CASSWGGEQYF
TRBJ1-4 TRBV2 CASSGPGPSGEKLFF
TRBJ2-3 TRBV9 CASSVVAGGEQYF
TRBJ1-2 TRBV4-1 CASSQAPRGDYGYTF
TRBJ2-7 TRBV11-3 CASRNPGLADYEQYF
TRBJ2-7 TRBV27 CASSSSGYEQYF
TRBJ1-2 TRBV6-5 CASSLNRFLYGYTF
TRBJ1-2 TRBV30 CAWGYLGQEYGYTF
TRBJ2-5 TRBV7-5 CVRSLSPGQGKVETQYF
TRBJ2-7 TRBV28 CASSWPRGTSDYEQYF
TRBJ2-1 TRBV28 CATNRGGRLNEQFF
TRBJ1-1 TRBV19 CASSIDYGTEAFF
TRBJ1-1 TRBV5-1 CASHGEWNTEAFF
TRBJ2-1 TRBV5-4 CASSLVLAGGEQFF
TRBJ2-1 TRBV18 CASSPYEDEQFF
TRBJ1-4 TRBV6-1 CASRQGVWEKLFF
TRBJ2-1 TRBV4-1 CASSRGGLADNYNEQFF
TRBJ1-2 TRBV5-1 CASSSPQGAEYGYTF
TRBJ1-1 TRBV5-1 CASSFGGNTEAFF
TRBJ2-1 TRBV7-9 CASSPTGGPPWQFF
TRBJ1-1 TRBV27 CASSSSGHGHKAFF
TRBJ2-7 TRBV11-3 CASSPSPWTGKISSYEQYF
TRBJ2-5 TRBV28 CASSEQSGGPRETQYF
TRBJ2-7 TRBV4-1 CASSLSDYEQYF
TRBJ2-1 TRBV29-1 CSVSGTLGGNEQFF
TRBJ2-5 TRBV6-5 CASSYVSSAQETQYF
TRBJ2-2 TRBV7-3 CASRPLAGAPGELFF
TRBJ2-7 TRBV27 CASKIYGQGSYEQYF
TRBJ1-5 TRBV7-8 CASSPGTGHYSNQPQHF
TRBJ2-1 TRBV5-1 CASSLGDSYHNEQFF
TRBJ2-1 TRBV4-2 CASSQALVGTEQFF
TRBJ2-7 TRBV5-6 CASSYVEQAFTYEQYF
TRBJ2-2 TRBV28 CASTQNTGELFF
TRBJ1-2 TRBV13 CASSFSGEEIVGYTF
TRBJ2-4 TRBV10-1 CASSDGGTVHF
TRBJ1-2 TRBV6-4 CASSGQGDYGYTF
TRBJ2-7 TRBV28 CASSLNPLAGVSYEQYF
TRBJ2-2 TRBV4-1 CASSQSGGLNTGELFF
TRBJ2-7 TRBV6-5 CASSYGGRQGGYEQYF
TRBJ1-1 TRBV14 CASSRLPGGGGDTEAFF
TRBJ2-7 TRBV27 CASRFGLDDYEQYF
TRBJ1-2 TRBV27 CASRHRDSVWTF
TRBJ2-7 TRBV6-1 CASRGQETEAYEQYF
TRBJ1-5 TRBV4-2 CASSQGTGVYQPQHF
TRBJ1-1 TRBV10-3 CAISETPDRANTEAFF
TRBJ1-1 TRBV5-4 CASSPRGQRNTEAFF
TRBJ1-4 TRBV7-9 CASSSRDTPNEKLFF
TRBJ2-7 TRBV28 CASRSGGLYEQYF
TRBJ1-2 TRBV27 CASSLLSRGGNYGYTF